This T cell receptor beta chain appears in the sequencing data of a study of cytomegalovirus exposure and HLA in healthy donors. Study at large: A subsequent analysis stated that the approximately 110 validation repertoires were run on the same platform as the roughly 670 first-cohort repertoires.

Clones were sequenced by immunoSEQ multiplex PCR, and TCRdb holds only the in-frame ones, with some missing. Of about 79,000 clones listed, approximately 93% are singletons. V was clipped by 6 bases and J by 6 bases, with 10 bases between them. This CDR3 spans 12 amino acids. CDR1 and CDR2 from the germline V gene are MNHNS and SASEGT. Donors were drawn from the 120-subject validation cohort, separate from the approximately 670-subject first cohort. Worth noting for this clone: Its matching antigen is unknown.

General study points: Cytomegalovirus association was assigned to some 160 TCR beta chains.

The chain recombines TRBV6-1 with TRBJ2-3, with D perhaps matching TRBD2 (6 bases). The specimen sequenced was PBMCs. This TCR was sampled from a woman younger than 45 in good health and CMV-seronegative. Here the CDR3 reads CASRQLADTQYF. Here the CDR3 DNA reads TGTGCCAGCAGACAGCTAGCGGATACGCAGTATTTT.